This T cell receptor beta chain was obtained from a study of monozygotic twins with inflammatory bowel disease. Germline values: CDR1 SGHRS, CDR2 YFSETQ. The CDR3 spans 16 residues. TCRdb reprocessed the 5' RACE reads, keeping one entry per CDR3 protein, no DNA. This sample contains hundreds of thousands of distinct CDR3 sequences. V gene TRBV5-1 combines with J gene TRBJ1-6; lacking DNA, the TRBD1 call made by TCRdb goes unchecked. This TCR came from a human donor with ulcerative colitis or Crohn's disease, or a healthy co-twin of an affected twin (not recorded which). What was sequenced was blood. The CDR3 loop is CASSPGQGSSGSPLHF.